Below, one TCR beta chain is given with its context. Antigen unknown. These data belong to a study of T cell responses to AZD1222 COVID-19 vaccine. Broader study findings: Spike-specific TCR breadth and depth were elevated following two AZD1222 doses.

Here immunoSEQ multiplex PCR was the method, and the copy in TCRdb shows in-frame clones only, minus some. The sample has approximately 120,000 clones, nearly 95% seen once. Trimming shortened V by 5 bases and J by 7 bases, and 11 bases separated the two germline ends. CDR1 is SEHNR and CDR2 is FQNEAQ in the germline V gene (reference sequence). The CDR3 runs to 13 residues. This clonotype originated in an adult in good health. The V and J genes are TRBV7-9 and TRBJ1-4; D remains ambiguous. Sample: peripheral blood, taken on day 0 of AZD1222 vaccination. The CDR3 DNA reads as TGTGCCAGCAGCGCCTGGGTGGGTGAAAAACTGTTTTTT. Translation: CASSAWVGEKLFF.